This TCR beta chain was sequenced for a study of blood T cell repertoires in COVID-19. Measured with immunoSEQ multiplex PCR; TCRdb has only the in-frame clones, and not every one. This table holds 250,000 to 350,000 clones, 80% to 90% found once. J lost 6 bases, V lost 7 bases, and 6 bases had no gene match. The germline V gene has CDR1 MNHEY and CDR2 SVGAGI. The CDR3 runs 14 residues. The chain uses TRBV6-5 and TRBJ2-2; 9 positions agree with TRBD1. Input material: PBMCs or T cells enriched from blood (not recorded which). The TCR comes from a woman between 18 and 30 years old who had recovered from COVID-19. DNA for the CDR3: TGTGCCAGCAACCGGGACAGGGTTCCCGGGGAGCTGTTTTTT. Translation: CASNRDRVPGELFF.